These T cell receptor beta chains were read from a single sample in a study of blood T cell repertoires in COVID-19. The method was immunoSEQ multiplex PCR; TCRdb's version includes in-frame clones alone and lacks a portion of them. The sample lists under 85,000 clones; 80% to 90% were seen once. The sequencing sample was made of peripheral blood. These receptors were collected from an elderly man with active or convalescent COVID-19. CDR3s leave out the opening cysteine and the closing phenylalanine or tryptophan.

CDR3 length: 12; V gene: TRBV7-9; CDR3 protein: ASTPTSHYNEQF
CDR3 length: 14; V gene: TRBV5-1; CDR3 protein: ASSYGQGHLNTEAF
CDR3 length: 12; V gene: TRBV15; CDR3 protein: ATSRARGQGGYT
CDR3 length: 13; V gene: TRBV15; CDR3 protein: ATSREGATNEKLF
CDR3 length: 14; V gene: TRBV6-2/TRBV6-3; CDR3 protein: ASSFSTSDYTDTQY
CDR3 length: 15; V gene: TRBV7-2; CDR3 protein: ASSPRSGRAAPNVQY
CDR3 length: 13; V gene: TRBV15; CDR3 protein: ATSRGRTGNQPQH
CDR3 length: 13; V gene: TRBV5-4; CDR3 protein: ASRRAGDLRNEQF
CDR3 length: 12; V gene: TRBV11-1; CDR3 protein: ASSGTSGKDEQF
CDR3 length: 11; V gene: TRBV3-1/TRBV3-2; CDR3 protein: ASSHEDRGEAF
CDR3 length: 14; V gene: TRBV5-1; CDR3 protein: ASRTNTGKTGYGYT
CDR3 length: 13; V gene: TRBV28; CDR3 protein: ASSLLGLGNSPLH
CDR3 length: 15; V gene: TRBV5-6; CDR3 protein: ASSRGQGGYSNQPQH
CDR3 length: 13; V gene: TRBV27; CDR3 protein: ASSLFYRGPYGYT
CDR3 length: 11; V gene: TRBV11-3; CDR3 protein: ASSLDRYNEQF
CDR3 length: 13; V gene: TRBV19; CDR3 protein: ASSTQGGGPETQY
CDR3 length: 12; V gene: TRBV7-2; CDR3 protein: ASSLFPSTDTQY
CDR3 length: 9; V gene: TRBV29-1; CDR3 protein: SGGQGYEQF
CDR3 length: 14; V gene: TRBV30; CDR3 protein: AWSRSAGMNFEKLF
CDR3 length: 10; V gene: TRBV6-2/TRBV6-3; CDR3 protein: ASSYSRNEAF
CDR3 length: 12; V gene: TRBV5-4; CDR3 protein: ASSPPGANYGYT
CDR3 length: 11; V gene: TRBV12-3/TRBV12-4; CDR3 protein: ASTLRVTDTQY
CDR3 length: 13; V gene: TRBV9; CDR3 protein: ASSAKGTLNTEAF
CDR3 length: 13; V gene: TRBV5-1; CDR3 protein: ASSLPTGGYEKLF
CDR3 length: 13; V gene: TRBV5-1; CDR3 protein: ASSLGQGRQETQY
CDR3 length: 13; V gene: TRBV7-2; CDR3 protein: ASSSRAFTSVEQY
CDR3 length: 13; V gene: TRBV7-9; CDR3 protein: ASSLGTSVEYEQY
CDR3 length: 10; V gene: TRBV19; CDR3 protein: ASSNLDSPLH
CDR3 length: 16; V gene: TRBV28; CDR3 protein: ASSSPLLTGGWDYGYT
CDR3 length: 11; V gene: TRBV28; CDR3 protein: ASSLAGYNEQF
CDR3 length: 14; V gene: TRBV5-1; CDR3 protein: ASSNPGQATNTEAF
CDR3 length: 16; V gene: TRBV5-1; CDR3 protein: ASSFVPGTATTTDTQY
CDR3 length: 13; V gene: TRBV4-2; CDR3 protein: ASSQVGGHEQTQY
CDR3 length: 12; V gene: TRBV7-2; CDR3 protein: ASSLVPGDTEAF
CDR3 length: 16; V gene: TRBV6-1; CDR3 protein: ASSETPREGAYVRGYT
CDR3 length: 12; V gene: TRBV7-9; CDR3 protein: ASSPGVQNTEAF
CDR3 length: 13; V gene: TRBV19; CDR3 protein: ASSQGTGGGYGYT
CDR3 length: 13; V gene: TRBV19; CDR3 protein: ASSIGRGGTDTQY
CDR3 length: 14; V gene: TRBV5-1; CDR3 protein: ASSLGTVTMSYEQY
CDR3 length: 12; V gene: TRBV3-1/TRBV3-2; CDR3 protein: ASSRGDRDTEAF
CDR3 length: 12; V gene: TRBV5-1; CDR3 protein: ASSVGQVQETQY
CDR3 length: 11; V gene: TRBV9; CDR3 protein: ASSGELTGVAF
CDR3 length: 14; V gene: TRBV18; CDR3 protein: ASSPSLEGWNTEAF
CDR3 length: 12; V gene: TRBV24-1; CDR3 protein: ATSDRDRVHEQY
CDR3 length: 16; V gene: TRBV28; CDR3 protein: ASLVSGLAGVGEETQY
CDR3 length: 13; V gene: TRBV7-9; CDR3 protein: ASSLVKGDPDTQY
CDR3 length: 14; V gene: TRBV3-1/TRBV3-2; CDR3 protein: ASSQDLRGGADTQY
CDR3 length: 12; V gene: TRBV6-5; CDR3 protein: ASSPTGRTDTQY